The next 7 T cell receptor beta chains were all read from a single sample in a study of cytomegalovirus exposure and HLA in healthy donors. With 60 Vbeta and 13 Jbeta primers, the PCR was carried out. Sequencing used immunoSEQ multiplex PCR; TCRdb keeps in-frame clones, though not all of them. The sample has 170,000 or so clones, around 79% seen once; the top ten hold roughly 0.5%. The sample consisted of PBMCs. Source of these receptors: a woman between 50 and 59 years old in good health and CMV-seronegative.

CDR3 bases: TGCGCCAGCAGCCAAGATCTCCAGGGATACTATGGCTACACCTTC. Amino acid sequence: CASSQDLQGYYGYTF. V is TRBV4-3 and J is TRBJ1-2; weak D call: TRBD1 (5 bases). The CDR3 covers 15 residues. The V end lost 0 bases, the J end lost 3 bases, and 11 bases lay between the germline ends. In germline, CDR1 is LGHNA, CDR2 YSLEER.

CDR3 DNA: TGTGCCAGTAGTGTTCGACAGGGCGGGCAGCCCCAGCATTTT. Translation gives CASSVRQGGQPQHF. This sequence joins TRBV19 and TRBJ1-5, with 7 bases matching TRBD1. From germline, CDR1 is LNHDA and CDR2 SQIVND (reference sequence). The CDR3 extends over 14 amino acids. V was clipped by 5 bases and J by 7 bases; unmatched bases: 8.

This sequence joins TRBV5-6 and TRBJ2-3; 7 nucleotides match TRBD1. Germline assignment: CDR1 SGHDT and CDR2 YYEEEE. The CDR3 contains 15 residues. V shed 1 base, J shed 2 bases, and the junction held 4 bases outside the gene matches. As DNA, the CDR3 is TGTGCCAGCAGCTTGAGGGACAGACTCACAGATACGCAGTATTTT. As protein: CASSLRDRLTDTQYF.

The chain uses TRBV10-1 and TRBJ2-7; D is unclear. CDR1 WNHNN and CDR2 SYGVQD come from the germline V gene (reference sequence). The CDR3 has 13 amino acids. V dropped 4 bases and J dropped 6 bases, with 13 bases sitting between them. The CDR3 DNA is TGCGCCAGCAGTGCATCGTACGTCGGCGAGCAGTACTTC. Translating it yields CASSASYVGEQYF.

The chain joins TRBV9 to TRBJ2-2, with 8 bases matching TRBD2. Losses at the gene ends were 4 bases for V and 3 bases for J; bases not matched to a gene: 8. Germline V lookup: CDR1 SGDLS, CDR2 YYNGEE. This CDR3 is 16 amino acids long. The CDR3 DNA reads as TGTGCCAGCAGCTCCGCTAGAGCGGGGGACACCGGGGAGCTGTTTTTT. Its protein is CASSSARAGDTGELFF.

V is TRBV28 and J is TRBJ1-4, with a weak D call TRBD1 (6 bases). CDR3 length: 12 residues. CDR1 and CDR2 from the germline V gene are MDHEN and SYDVKM. With 8 bases removed from V and 7 bases from J, the gap between germline ends came to 11 bases. CDR3 amino acids: CASERGSEKLFF. In DNA form, the CDR3 reads TGTGCCAGCGAGAGGGGGAGTGAAAAACTGTTTTTT.

Details on this clone: Because the CDR3 is missing its conserved closing phenylalanine or tryptophan, this is likely a read error. The chain combines TRBV5-1 with TRBJ1-2, with 7 bases lining up with TRBD1. In germline, CDR1 is SGHRS, CDR2 YFSETQ. Trimming at V came to 2 bases and at J to 4 bases, leaving 5 bases not matched to a gene. The CDR3 is 14 residues long. The CDR3 sequence is CASSLDRVRYGYTL. In nucleotides, the CDR3 is TGCGCCAGCAGCTTAGACAGGGTTCGCTATGGCTACACCCTC.